Each of the 21 T cell receptor beta chains below was sequenced from the same sample in a study of T cell responses to AZD1222 COVID-19 vaccine. Measured with immunoSEQ multiplex PCR; TCRdb has only the in-frame clones, and not every one. Found here are roughly 120,000 clones, around 90% of them singletons; the top ten hold roughly 4.2%. Material: peripheral blood, obtained 28 days after the second dose of the MenACWY control vaccine. The receptors here all came from an adult who received the MenACWY meningococcal vaccine as a control.

V usage is TRBV6-6 and J usage is TRBJ1-2; TRBD1 might be the D (6 bases). Trimming cost V 2 bases and J 6 bases, with 10 bases left between them. Per germline, CDR1 MNHNY and CDR2 SVGAGI (reference sequence). The CDR3 runs 13 residues. In nucleotides, the CDR3 is TGTGCCAGCAGTTACCCCAGGGGTGATGGCTACACCTTC. It codes for CASSYPRGDGYTF.

J is TRBJ2-1 and V is TRBV6-6; TRBD2 might be the D (6 bases). This CDR3 region has 14 residues. Trimming removed 2 bases from V and 5 bases from J, with 10 bases in between. Germline V gene data show CDR1 as MNHNY and CDR2 as SVGAGI (reference sequence). DNA of the CDR3: TGTGCCAGCAGTTACGGGACTGTCGACAATGAGCAGTTCTTC. It codes for CASSYGTVDNEQFF.

J is TRBJ1-3 and V is TRBV7-6, with D possibly being TRBD1 (6 bases). The CDR3 is made up of 14 amino acids. Trimming left V 6 bases short and J 8 bases short, with 17 bases between. Germline values: CDR1 SGHVS, CDR2 FNYEAQ. Written as DNA, the CDR3 is TGTGCCAGCAGAAAGAACAGGGAAGGAGACACCATATATTTT. Its translation: CASRKNREGDTIYF.

The rearrangement uses TRBV5-1 and TRBJ2-3, with TRBD2 identical over 16 bases. The CDR3 is 18 amino acids. Germline V gene lookup returns CDR1 SGHRS and CDR2 YFSETQ. V lost 1 base, J lost 6 bases, and 8 bases stayed unmatched. CDR3 amino acids: CASSLWGTSGRALDTQYF. The CDR3 DNA reads TGCGCCAGCAGCTTGTGGGGGACTAGCGGGAGGGCCTTGGATACGCAGTATTTT.

V and J are TRBV19 and TRBJ1-4; D remains ambiguous. There are 16 residues in the CDR3. CDR1 and CDR2 (germline): LNHDA, SQIVND (reference sequence). Trimming took off 6 bases at V and 0 bases at J, with 14 bases between the two ends. CDR3 nucleotides: TGTGCCAGTAGGGCCATGGGCAGAGCAACTAATGAAAAACTGTTTTTT. Its translation: CASRAMGRATNEKLFF.

J is TRBJ2-7 and V is TRBV6-2 or TRBV6-3; tentatively, D is TRBD1 (6 bases). Trimming took off 6 bases at V and 0 bases at J, with 15 bases between the two ends. Germline lookup yields CDR1 MNHEY and CDR2 SVGEGT. The CDR3 consists of 15 residues. The CDR3: CASSTRDTSSYEQYV. The CDR3 DNA is TGTGCCAGCAGCACCCGGGACACAAGCTCCTACGAGCAGTACGTC.

This chain connects TRBV27 to TRBJ2-6, with a possible D match to TRBD1 (6 bases). The CDR3 runs 19 residues. V lost 8 bases, J lost 2 bases, and 25 bases lay in between. Per the germline V gene, CDR1 is MNHEY and CDR2 is SMNVEV (reference sequence). CDR3 nucleotides: TGTGCCAGCTGTCAAGGGTCCGGCAGGGGAGTACCTGGGGCCAACGTCCTGACTTTC. Translating it yields CASCQGSGRGVPGANVLTF.

The chain is built from TRBV6-5 and TRBJ2-7; 9 positions agree with TRBD2. Germline trimming cut 2 bases from V and 2 bases from J; bases unmatched to any gene: 7. Per germline, CDR1 MNHEY and CDR2 SVGAGI. This CDR3 comprises 16 residues. The CDR3 reads CASSYGIAGDPYEQYF. CDR3 nucleotides: TGTGCCAGCAGTTACGGGATAGCGGGAGACCCCTACGAGCAGTACTTC.

The chain combines TRBV30 with TRBJ1-1, with D possibly TRBD1 on 5 matching bases. CDR3 length: 12 residues. V gave up 2 bases and J gave up 1 base, with 5 bases separating them. Germline loops: CDR1 GTSNPN, CDR2 SVGIG (reference sequence). CDR3 DNA sequence: TGTGCCTGGAGTCAGGGGAACACTGAAGCTTTCTTT. It encodes CAWSQGNTEAFF.

The chain couples TRBV4-1 to TRBJ2-7; 9 bases are a match to TRBD2. This CDR3 has 15 residues. CDR1 and CDR2 (germline): MGHRA, YSYEKL. Trimming cost V 3 bases and J 3 bases; bases outside gene matches: 6. CDR3 in amino acids: CASSHATSGFYEQYF. The CDR3 bases are TGCGCCAGCAGCCATGCGACTAGCGGTTTCTACGAGCAGTACTTC.

This chain joins TRBV27 and TRBJ1-3, with 9 bases that match TRBD1. Trimming at V came to 5 bases and at J to 4 bases, leaving 6 bases not matched to a gene. Germline V gene lookup returns CDR1 MNHEY and CDR2 SMNVEV (reference sequence). There are 15 residues in the CDR3. CDR3 DNA sequence: TGTGCCAGCAGTCCCGGGACAGGGAGAGGAAACACCATATATTTT. Its protein product is CASSPGTGRGNTIYF.

This rearrangement joins TRBV28 to TRBJ2-3; D might be TRBD1 (6 bases). Trimming stripped 10 bases from V and 2 bases from J, with 10 bases between. The CDR3 length is 12 residues. Looked up from germline, CDR1 is MDHEN and CDR2 is SYDVKM. CDR3 loop: CAIQGPTDTQYF. The CDR3 DNA sequence: TGTGCCATTCAGGGGCCCACAGATACGCAGTATTTT.

The V and J genes are TRBV10-1 and TRBJ2-7; 7 nucleotides line up with TRBD1. Germline V gives CDR1 WNHNN, CDR2 SYGVQD (reference sequence). V was clipped by 6 bases and J by 6 bases; unmatched bases: 11. CDR3 length: 14 amino acids. The CDR3 reads CASSVLGDRFEQYV. CDR3 coding DNA: TGCGCCAGCAGCGTTCTAGGGGACAGATTCGAGCAGTACGTC.

J is TRBJ2-2 and V is TRBV18; 7 bases are a match to TRBD1. The trim removed 7 bases at V and 1 base at J, leaving 3 bases unmatched. The CDR3 is 14 residues long. Germline lookup yields CDR1 KGHSH and CDR2 LQKENI. The CDR3: CASCRDRNTGELFF. In nucleotides, the CDR3 is TGTGCCAGCTGTAGGGACAGGAACACCGGGGAGCTGTTTTTT.

V usage is TRBV28 and J usage is TRBJ2-1; 11 bases line up with TRBD1. Germline V gene lookup returns CDR1 MDHEN and CDR2 SYDVKM. The CDR3 has 15 residues. Germline trimming cut 8 bases from V and 6 bases from J; bases unmatched to any gene: 9. The CDR3 DNA reads as TGTGCCAGCGGGGGGACCGGGACAGGGGGCAATGAGCAGTTCTTC. It encodes CASGGTGTGGNEQFF.

The chain has TRBV7-9 and TRBJ2-7; 8 bases line up with TRBD2. CDR1 is SEHNR, CDR2 FQNEAQ, per germline (reference sequence). CDR3 length: 13 residues. Germline trimming cut 2 bases from V and 6 bases from J; bases unmatched to any gene: 3. The DNA for the CDR3 is TGTGCCAGCAGCTTACCCCGGGAGGGCGAGCAGTACTTC. The encoded protein is CASSLPREGEQYF. Based on the CDR3 plus reference TRBV7-9 and TRBJ2-7, the full variable domain is DTGVSQNPRHKITKRGQNVTFRCDPISEHNRLYWYRQTLGQGPEFLTYFQNEAQLEKSRLLSDRFSAERPKGSFSTLEIQRTEQGDSAMYLCASSLPREGEQYFGPGTRLTVT.

The chain carries TRBV27 and TRBJ1-5; weak D call: TRBD1 (6 bases). The germline V and J ends were trimmed by 6 bases and 6 bases, with 9 bases remaining between them. Germline V CDR1 and CDR2: MNHEY, SMNVEV (reference sequence). The length of the CDR3 is 12 residues. The CDR3 coding sequence is TGTGCCAGCAGAACAGGGTCTCAGCCCCAGCATTTT. Its protein is CASRTGSQPQHF.

This clone was recorded once. The genes are TRBV6-5 and TRBJ2-3, with TRBD2 identical over 10 bases. The CDR3 spans 16 residues. Germline V gene lookup returns CDR1 MNHEY and CDR2 SVGAGI. Losses at the gene ends were 4 bases for V and 1 base for J; bases not matched to a gene: 5. The CDR3 nucleotides are TGTGCCAGCAGTTGGACTAGCGGTACCCGCACAGATACGCAGTATTTT. It translates to CASSWTSGTRTDTQYF.

This chain links TRBV11-2 with TRBJ2-3; no clear D gene. The CDR3 has 13 residues. With 3 bases removed from V and 4 bases from J, the gap between germline ends came to 8 bases. From germline, CDR1 is SGHAT and CDR2 FQNNGV. The CDR3: CASSFDGPDTQYF. As DNA, the CDR3 is TGTGCCAGCAGCTTCGACGGGCCAGATACGCAGTATTTT.

The chain recombines TRBV19 with TRBJ1-5; D perhaps matches TRBD1 (6 bases). The CDR3 totals 17 residues. CDR1 LNHDA and CDR2 SQIVND come from the germline V gene (reference sequence). V was clipped by 0 bases and J by 1 base, with 13 bases between them. Here the CDR3 DNA reads TGTGCCAGTAGTATAGATTCTAACAGGGTGAGCAATCAGCCCCAGCATTTT. It codes for CASSIDSNRVSNQPQHF.

The chain employs TRBV6-5 and TRBJ2-2; D is uncertain. V gave up 6 bases and J gave up 5 bases, with 7 bases separating them. The CDR3 has 12 residues. Germline-derived CDR1 and CDR2 are MNHEY and SVGAGI. CDR3 region: CASRVSTGELFF. The CDR3 DNA follows: TGTGCCAGCAGGGTATCAACCGGGGAGCTGTTTTTT.